Detailed here is one TCR beta chain. What it recognizes is unknown. These data originate in a study of PD-1 blockade in classical Hodgkin lymphoma. Each patient's relapse followed autologous stem cell transplantation, and brentuximab vedotin exposure varied. V lost 9 bases and J lost 0, with 15 bases in between. Germline lookup yields CDR1 SGHRS and CDR2 YFSETQ. This CDR3 comprises 15 residues. Study results and limitations: Underlying causes for the observed repertoire differences were not defined, possibly disease activity or prior therapy. Exclusion was applied to patients who started nivolumab under 1 year after ASCT.

Sequenced by immunoSEQ multiplex PCR; TCRdb stores in-frame clones only, minus some. Among 75,000 to 100,000 clones listed, 80% to 90% were seen once. The chain links TRBV5-1 to TRBJ2-2; TRBD1 or TRBD2 may be the D gene (6 bases each). This sequence was found in a human donor with classical Hodgkin lymphoma. Sequences were derived from peripheral blood mononuclear cells (PBMCs), sampled before the second cycle of nivolumab. The CDR3 DNA is TGCGCCACCTATTTCGGGGGCGCGAACACCGGGGAGCTGTTTTTT. It codes for CATYFGGANTGELFF.